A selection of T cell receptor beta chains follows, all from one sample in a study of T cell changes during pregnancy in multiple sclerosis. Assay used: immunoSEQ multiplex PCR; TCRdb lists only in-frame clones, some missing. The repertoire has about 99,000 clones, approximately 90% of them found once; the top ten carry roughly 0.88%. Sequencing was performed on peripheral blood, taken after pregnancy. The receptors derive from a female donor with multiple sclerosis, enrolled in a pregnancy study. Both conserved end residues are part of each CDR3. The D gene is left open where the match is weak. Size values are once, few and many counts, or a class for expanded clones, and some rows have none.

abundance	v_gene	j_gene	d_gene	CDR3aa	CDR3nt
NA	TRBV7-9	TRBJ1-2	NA	CASSFTGLYGYTF	TGTGCCAGCAGCTTTACAGGGCTTTATGGCTACACCTTC
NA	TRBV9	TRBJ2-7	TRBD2	CASSAEGRGNPYEQYF	TGTGCCAGCAGCGCCGAGGGGAGGGGTAATCCCTACGAGCAGTACTTC
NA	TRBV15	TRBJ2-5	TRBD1	CATSRGGQGARETQYF	TGTGCCACCAGCAGAGGGGGACAGGGGGCTAGAGAGACCCAGTACTTC
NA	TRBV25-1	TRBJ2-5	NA	CASSEYFGAGANQETQYF	TGTGCCAGCAGTGAATATTTTGGTGCAGGGGCTAACCAAGAGACCCAGTACTTC
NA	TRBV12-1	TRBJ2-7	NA	CASSSSALAGDYAEQYF	TGTGCCAGCAGCTCCAGTGCCCTAGCGGGAGACTACGCAGAGCAGTACTTC
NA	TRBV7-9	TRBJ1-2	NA	CASYGEDHHYGYTF	TGTGCCAGCTACGGGGAGGACCATCACTATGGCTACACCTTC
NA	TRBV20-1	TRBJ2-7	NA	CSARGRYEQYF	TGCAGTGCCAGGGGACGCTACGAGCAGTACTTC
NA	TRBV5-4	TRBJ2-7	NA	CASRGPRDSSYEQYF	TGTGCCAGCAGAGGGCCTCGAGACAGCTCCTACGAGCAGTACTTC
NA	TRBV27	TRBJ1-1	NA	CASSAGTPNTEAFF	TGTGCCAGCAGTGCGGGGACGCCGAACACTGAAGCTTTCTTT
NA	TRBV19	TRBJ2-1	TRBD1	CATHRGRPPNEQFF	TGTGCCACGCACAGGGGGCGCCCGCCCAATGAGCAGTTCTTC
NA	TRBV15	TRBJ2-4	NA	CATSTRTVAKNIQYF	TGTGCCACCAGCACTAGGACAGTAGCCAAAAACATTCAGTACTTC
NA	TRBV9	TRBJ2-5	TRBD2	CASSVGWEGWETQYF	TGTGCCAGCAGCGTCGGGTGGGAGGGCTGGGAGACCCAGTACTTC
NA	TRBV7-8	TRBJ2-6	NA	CASSLGTPFSGANVLTF	TGTGCCAGCAGCTTGGGGACACCCTTCTCTGGGGCCAACGTCCTGACTTTC
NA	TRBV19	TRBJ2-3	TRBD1	CASSSLTGADTQYF	TGTGCCAGTAGTTCTTTGACAGGGGCAGATACGCAGTATTTT
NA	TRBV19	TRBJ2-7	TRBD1	CASADRGGDEQYF	TGTGCCAGTGCCGACAGGGGCGGCGACGAGCAGTACTTC
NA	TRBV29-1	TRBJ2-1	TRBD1	CSGDDRDEQFF	TGCAGCGGGGATGACAGGGATGAGCAGTTCTTC
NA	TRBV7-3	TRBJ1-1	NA	CASSLSRNTEAFF	TGTGCCAGCAGCTTAAGTCGGAACACTGAAGCTTTCTTT
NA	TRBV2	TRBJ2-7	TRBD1	CASSDTDRGNEQYF	TGTGCCAGCAGTGACACGGACAGGGGGAACGAGCAGTACTTC
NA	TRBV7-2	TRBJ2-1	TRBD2	CASSPSGAWNEQFF	TGTGCCAGCAGCCCTAGCGGGGCCTGGAATGAGCAGTTCTTC
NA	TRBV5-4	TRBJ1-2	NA	CASSSREGVYGYTF	TGTGCCAGCAGCTCCCGAGAGGGCGTCTATGGCTACACCTTC
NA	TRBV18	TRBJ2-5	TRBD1	CASSPRGQETQYF	TGTGCCAGCTCCCCCAGGGGACAGGAGACCCAGTACTTC
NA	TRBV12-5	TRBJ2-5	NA	CASGSGRGGETQYF	TGTGCTAGTGGTTCGGGCAGGGGTGGGGAGACCCAGTACTTC
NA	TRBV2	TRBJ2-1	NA	CASTMMGAGGGNEQFF	TGTGCCAGCACCATGATGGGGGCTGGGGGGGGCAATGAGCAGTTCTTC
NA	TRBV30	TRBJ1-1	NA	CAWSVLGGGRVEAFF	TGTGCCTGGAGTGTACTGGGGGGGGGCCGGGTTGAAGCTTTCTTT
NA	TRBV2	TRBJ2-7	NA	CASSVYDRNSYEQYF	TGTGCCAGCAGTGTCTATGACAGGAACTCCTACGAGCAGTACTTC
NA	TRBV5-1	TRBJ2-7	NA	CASSYPGGEQYF	TGCGCCAGCAGCTATCCCGGGGGCGAGCAGTACTTC
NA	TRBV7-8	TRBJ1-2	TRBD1	CASSQPDRAAGYTF	TGTGCCAGCAGCCAGCCGGACAGGGCGGCTGGCTACACCTTC
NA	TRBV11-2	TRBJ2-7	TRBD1	CASSLAQPGTVHHEQYF	TGTGCCAGCAGCTTAGCCCAACCCGGGACAGTCCACCACGAGCAGTACTTC
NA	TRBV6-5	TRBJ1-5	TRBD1	CASSSQGARGQPQHF	TGTGCCAGCAGTTCACAGGGGGCTAGGGGTCAGCCCCAGCATTTT
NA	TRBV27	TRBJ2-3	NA	CASSFLGLRRTSSTDTQYF	TGTGCCAGCAGTTTCCTGGGGCTCCGTAGAACCTCTAGCACAGATACGCAGTATTTT
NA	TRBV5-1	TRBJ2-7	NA	CASSAERNSYEQYF	TGCGCCAGCAGCGCGGAGCGGAACTCCTACGAGCAGTACTTC
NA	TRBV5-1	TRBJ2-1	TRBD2	CASSSGLAGGRGTYNEQFF	TGCGCCAGCAGCTCCGGACTAGCGGGGGGGCGTGGGACCTACAATGAGCAGTTCTTC
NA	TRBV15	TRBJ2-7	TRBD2	CATSREGAGGLRYEQYF	TGTGCCACCAGCAGAGAAGGGGCGGGAGGACTTCGCTACGAGCAGTACTTC
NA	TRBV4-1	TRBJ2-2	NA	CASMPGLNTGELFF	TGCGCCAGCATGCCGGGACTTAACACCGGGGAGCTGTTTTTT
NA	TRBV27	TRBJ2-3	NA	CASSPLGGGTDTQYF	TGTGCCAGCAGTCCCCTGGGGGGTGGAACAGATACGCAGTATTTT
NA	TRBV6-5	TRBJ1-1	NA	CASNRGDLLNTEAFF	TGTGCCAGCAATCGGGGGGACTTACTAAACACTGAAGCTTTCTTT
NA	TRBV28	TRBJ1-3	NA	CASSFSRWSTIYF	TGTGCCAGCAGTTTTTCCCGGTGGAGCACCATATATTTT
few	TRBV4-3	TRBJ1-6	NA	CASSHDSRRDTPNSPLHF	TGCGCCAGCAGCCACGATTCGAGACGGGACACACCAAATTCACCCCTCCACTTT
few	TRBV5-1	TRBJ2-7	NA	CASSLTGSYEQYF	TGCGCCAGCAGCTTAACGGGAAGCTACGAGCAGTACTTC
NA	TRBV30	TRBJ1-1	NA	CAWSPGTSEAFF	TGTGCCTGGAGTCCGGGGACAAGTGAAGCTTTCTTT
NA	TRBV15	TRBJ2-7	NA	CATSRGDTDYEQYF	TGTGCCACCAGCAGAGGGGACACCGACTACGAGCAGTACTTC
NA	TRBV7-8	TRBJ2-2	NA	CASSLLGGGTGELFF	TGTGCCAGCAGCTTGCTTGGGGGAGGCACCGGGGAGCTGTTTTTT
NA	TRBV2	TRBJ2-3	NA	CASSEVFSRRGTQYF	TGTGCCAGCAGTGAAGTGTTCAGCCGGCGGGGTACGCAGTATTTT
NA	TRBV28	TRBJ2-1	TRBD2	CASKAGGRNEQFF	TGTGCCAGCAAAGCGGGAGGACGCAATGAGCAGTTCTTC
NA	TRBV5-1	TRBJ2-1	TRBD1	CASSLVPPGQGIRTEQFF	TGCGCCAGCAGCTTGGTTCCTCCGGGACAGGGAATCAGGACTGAGCAGTTCTTC
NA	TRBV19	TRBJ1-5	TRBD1	CASKTLDRDGQPQHF	TGTGCCAGTAAGACCCTCGACAGGGATGGTCAGCCCCAGCATTTT
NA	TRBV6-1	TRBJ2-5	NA	CASSPRQVTQETQYF	TGTGCCAGCAGTCCCCGACAGGTGACACAAGAGACCCAGTACTTC
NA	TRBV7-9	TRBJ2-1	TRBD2	CASSPLTSGDYNEQFF	TGTGCCAGCAGCCCCCTTACTAGCGGAGATTACAATGAGCAGTTCTTC
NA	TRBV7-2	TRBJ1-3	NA	CASSRTDGNTIYF	TGTGCCAGCAGCCGGACAGACGGAAACACCATATATTTT
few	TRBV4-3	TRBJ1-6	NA	CASSFTYPGALHF	TGCGCCAGCAGCTTCACCTACCCGGGGGCCCTCCACTTT
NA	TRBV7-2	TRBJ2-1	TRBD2	CASSLGGLAEEQFF	TGTGCCAGCAGCTTAGGAGGACTAGCGGAGGAGCAGTTCTTC
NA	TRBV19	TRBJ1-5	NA	CASSIDRKGDYSNQPQHF	TGTGCCAGTAGTATAGATCGAAAGGGCGACTATAGCAATCAGCCCCAGCATTTT
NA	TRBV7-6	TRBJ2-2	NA	CASSILQGSGELFF	TGTGCCAGCAGCATCTTACAGGGCTCCGGGGAGCTGTTTTTT
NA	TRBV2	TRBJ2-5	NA	CASSGLTRVETQYF	TGTGCCAGCAGTGGGTTGACGCGGGTGGAGACCCAGTACTTC
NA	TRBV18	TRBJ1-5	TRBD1	CASSSGQGAGQPQHF	TGTGCCAGCTCATCGGGACAGGGAGCGGGTCAGCCCCAGCATTTT
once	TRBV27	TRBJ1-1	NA	CASSLGRQNTEAFF	TGTGCCAGCAGTTTGGGCCGGCAGAACACTGAAGCTTTCTTT
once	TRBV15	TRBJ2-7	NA	CATSSRPYEQYF	TGTGCCACCAGTTCCAGGCCCTACGAGCAGTACTTC
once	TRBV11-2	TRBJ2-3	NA	CASSSAGWQDTQYF	TGTGCCAGCAGCTCGGCGGGGTGGCAGGATACGCAGTATTTT
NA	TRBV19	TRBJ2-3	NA	CASNHRVLTDTQYF	TGTGCCAGTAATCACAGGGTTCTAACAGATACGCAGTATTTT